This T cell receptor beta chain was recorded in a study of T cell responses to AZD1222 COVID-19 vaccine. A note on this clone: Its antigen remains unidentified.

Using immunoSEQ multiplex PCR, the repertoire was profiled, and TCRdb retains in-frame clones only, with some absent. This sample has roughly 150,000 clones; approximately 90% occur once, and the top ten carry 4.5% to 6.5%. The germline gives CDR1 MNHEY, CDR2 SVGAGI. V lost 8 bases and J 5 bases, leaving 12 bases between the germline ends. The length of the CDR3 is 12 residues. Study outcomes and limitations: The breadth and depth of Spike-specific TCRs increased once two AZD1222 doses had been given. Nearly half of spike-specific TCRs reportedly target variant regions that are unmutated in the B.1.351 and B.1.1.7 variants. Seropositive status at baseline applied to only five or six AZD1222 recipients. No day 14 peak samples; only post-peak repertoires were characterized.

V usage is TRBV6-5 and J usage is TRBJ1-2; D remains unclear. This receptor was obtained from an adult in good health. The specimen was peripheral blood, collected on day 0 of AZD1222 vaccination. The CDR3: CASLRQDYGYTF. The CDR3 region has the DNA TGTGCCAGCCTTAGGCAGGATTATGGCTACACCTTC.